Below are 32 T cell receptor beta chains sequenced from a single sample in a study of prognosis after radiotherapy for stage I lung cancer. Genomic DNA served as the source from which two-round multiplex PCR generated TCR beta CDR3 amplicons. For every TRBV and TRBJ gene, a specific primer was used in first-round PCR. TCRdb ran MiXCR on the multiplex PCR reads and lists one entry per CDR3 protein. The sample includes 20,000 to 25,000 distinct CDR3 sequences, approximately 40% of them seen just once. This specimen was PBMCs, taken before or after stereotactic body radiation therapy (not recorded which). These receptors were taken from a donor aged 50 or older with non-small cell lung cancer.

By share, this clonotype ranks as medium-sized. The rearrangement links TRBV24-1 to TRBJ2-1, with D possibly being TRBD1 or TRBD2 (7 bases each). The germline V gene has CDR1 KGHDR and CDR2 SFDVKD. The germline V and J ends were trimmed by 8 bases and 10 bases, with 14 bases remaining between them. The CDR3 has 12 amino acids. This CDR3 is CATTDREGEQFF. CDR3 in DNA: TGTGCCACCACAGACAGGGAGGGAGAGCAGTTCTTC.

A word on this clonotype: The germline gene is not matched at one end of the junction; a read error may be the cause. The V and J genes are TRBV27 and TRBJ2-5; D may be TRBD2 (5 bases). The CDR3 is 15 residues long. Germline CDR1 is MNHEY and CDR2 is SMNVEV (reference sequence). The DNA of the CDR3 is TGTGCCAGAAGTTTAATCTTGGGCGCTTGGGAGACACAGTACTTC. It specifies CARSLILGAWETQYF.

V is TRBV2 and J is TRBJ2-5; a possible D gene is TRBD2 (5 bases). The CDR3 is 15 amino acids. CDR1 and CDR2 from the germline V gene are SNHLY and FYNNEI. V was trimmed by 7 bases and J by 2 bases, leaving 17 bases between them. CDR3 loop: CASTDGRGLQETQYF. The CDR3 nucleotides read TGTGCCAGCACCGATGGCCGGGGTCTACAAGAGACCCAGTACTTC.

This clonotype was detected ten times or more. The chain joins TRBV20-1 to TRBJ2-3, with no clear D. V was shortened by 4 bases and J by 6 bases, with 5 bases between the two germline ends. Germline V CDR1 and CDR2: DFQATT, SNEGSKA (reference sequence). The CDR3 runs 10 residues. CDR3 protein: CSATMDTQYF. The CDR3 DNA sequence: TGCAGTGCTACCATGGATACGCAGTATTTT.

CDR3 residues: CASTLSLNYGYTF. Written as DNA, the CDR3 is TGTGCCAGCACCCTATCCCTCAACTATGGCTACACCTTC. J is TRBJ1-2 and V is TRBV7-2; unclear D gene. The CDR3 is 13 residues long. Germline V lookup: CDR1 SGHTA, CDR2 FQGNSA. V was trimmed by 7 bases and J by 2 bases, leaving 11 bases between them.

Many counts were recorded for this clonotype. V usage is TRBV9 and J usage is TRBJ2-2; 7 bases map to TRBD2. CDR3 length equals 16 residues. J gave up 0 bases and V 0 bases, and 2 bases lay outside the gene matches. The germline gives CDR1 SGDLS, CDR2 YYNGEE. The DNA for the CDR3 is TGTGCCAGCAGCGTAGAGGCGGGGGCGAACACCGGGGAGCTGTTTTTT. Translation gives CASSVEAGANTGELFF.

This clonotype was recorded many times. V usage is TRBV19 and J usage is TRBJ2-1; TRBD2 might be the D (6 bases). V lost 6 bases and J lost 2, with 17 bases in between. Germline V gene sequence: CDR1 LNHDA, CDR2 SQIVND (reference sequence). The CDR3 contains 16 residues. The CDR3 reads CASRSSSGVPYNEQFF. CDR3 bases: TGTGCCAGTAGATCTTCGTCGGGAGTACCCTACAATGAGCAGTTCTTC.

This clonotype was recorded at least ten times. The V gene is TRBV12-3 or TRBV12-4, the J gene TRBJ1-1; D unresolved. V was clipped by 6 bases and J by 3 bases, with 11 bases between them. The CDR3 extends over 13 amino acids. The CDR3 is CASRADRDTEAFF. The CDR3 DNA is TGTGCCAGCAGGGCAGATAGGGACACTGAAGCTTTCTTT.

This clonotype was counted at least ten times. This chain connects TRBV7-6 to TRBJ1-1, with 9 positions matching TRBD1. This CDR3 comprises 15 residues. Per the germline V gene, CDR1 is SGHVS and CDR2 is FNYEAQ. V was pared by 1 base and J by 4 bases, with 4 bases of the junction left unmatched. The CDR3 reads CASSLDSQGATEAFF. The CDR3 DNA reads as TGTGCCAGCAGCTTAGATTCACAGGGGGCCACTGAAGCTTTCTTT.

The genes are TRBV6-1 and TRBJ2-1; D is ambiguous. CDR3 length equals 14 residues. V was pared by 6 bases and J by 6 bases, with 15 bases between. In germline, CDR1 is MNHNS, CDR2 SASEGT. CDR3 DNA sequence: TGTGCCAGCAGCCACACGGGCTACCGCAATGAGCAGTTCTTC. Translation: CASSHTGYRNEQFF.

The sample holds many counts of this clonotype. One end of the junction does not line up with germline, which may come from a read error. This chain connects TRBV7-9 to TRBJ1-6; 9 bases are shared with TRBD1. Germline V gene data show CDR1 as SEHNR and CDR2 as FQNEAQ (reference sequence). The CDR3 length is 16 residues. The CDR3, as DNA: TGTGCCAGCAGCCCAGGACAGGGGTCTTATAACTCACCCCTCCACTTT. Translated, it gives CASSPGQGSYNSPLHF.

The J gene is TRBJ2-1, the V gene TRBV5-1, with D possibly matching TRBD2 (5 bases). This CDR3 is 13 amino acids long. CDR1 SGHRS and CDR2 YFSETQ come from the germline V gene. Between the trimmed V and J ends, which lost 3 bases and 2 bases, there was a span of 6 bases. The CDR3 here is CASSSGTYNEQFF. The DNA for the CDR3 is TGCGCCAGCAGCTCCGGGACCTACAATGAGCAGTTCTTC.

On this clonotype itself: Sequence at one end of the junction differs from germline and may be a read error. The chain is built from TRBV27 and TRBJ2-6; D may be TRBD2 (7 bases). The CDR3 length is 12 residues. Looked up from germline, CDR1 is MNHEY and CDR2 is SMNVEV (reference sequence). The CDR3 is CASSAGAKVLTF. The CDR3, as DNA: TGTGCCAGCAGCGCGGGGGCCAAAGTCCTGACTTTC.

This clonotype was counted many times. The chain carries TRBV9 and TRBJ2-1; weak D call: TRBD1 (6 bases). The V end was cut by 4 bases, the J end by 1 base, with 18 bases between. Germline V lookup: CDR1 SGDLS, CDR2 YYNGEE. This CDR3 is built from 17 residues. CDR3 bases: TGTGCCAGCAGCCTTGACCACAGGGTCGAGTCCTACAATGAGCAGTTCTTC. It encodes CASSLDHRVESYNEQFF. The full variable domain, completed using reference TRBV9 and TRBJ2-1, is DSGVTQTPKHLITATGQRVTLRCSPRSGDLSVYWYQQSLDQGLQFLIQYYNGEERAKGNILERFSAQQFPDLHSELNLSSLELGDSALYFCASSLDHRVESYNEQFFGPGTRLTVL.

Comments on this clonotype: The junction and the germline gene differ at one end; a read error may be behind it. The chain recombines TRBV2 with TRBJ1-6; perhaps TRBD1 as D (6 bases). Germline CDR1 and CDR2: SNHLY and FYNNEI. The CDR3 totals 15 residues. The CDR3 sequence: CASSDGVRGRSPIHF. Here the CDR3 DNA reads TGTGCCAGCAGTGATGGGGTCAGGGGTAGATCACCCATCCACTTT.

This clonotype was recorded many times. The CDR3 bases are TGCGCCAGCAGCTTGGTAGGGACAGGGGCATCGGAGACCCAGTACTTC. Protein product: CASSLVGTGASETQYF. The chain combines TRBV5-1 with TRBJ2-5; 10 bases align to TRBD1. The V gene end was trimmed by 0 bases and the J gene end by 5 bases; junction bases not matched to a gene: 7. Germline lookup yields CDR1 SGHRS and CDR2 YFSETQ. The CDR3 has 16 amino acids.

The gene calls are TRBV6-5 and TRBJ2-3; D possibly corresponds to TRBD2 (6 bases). V shed 4 bases and J shed 6 bases, with 23 bases lying between them. Germline CDR1 is MNHEY and CDR2 is SVGAGI. This CDR3 has 17 amino acids. Written as DNA, the CDR3 is TGTGCCAGCAGTTCCCTGCCGGGTCGGGAGCGGGTGGATACGCAGTATTTT. The encoded protein is CASSSLPGRERVDTQYF.

This clonotype counts as medium-sized. The CDR3 nucleotides are TGTGCCAGCAGTTATAGCGGGAGGGCCCTAGATACGCAGTATTTT. Its protein is CASSYSGRALDTQYF. The chain has TRBV6-5 and TRBJ2-3, with 11 nucleotides matching TRBD2. From germline, CDR1 is MNHEY and CDR2 SVGAGI. The length of the CDR3 is 15 residues. The J segment lost 5 bases and the V segment lost 3 bases, leaving 4 bases of the junction unmatched.

Comment on this clonotype: Germline is not matched at one junction end, which may reflect a read error. V is TRBV2 and J is TRBJ2-2, with 7 bases that match TRBD1. CDR1 and CDR2 from the germline V gene are SNHLY and FYNNEI. The CDR3 contains 14 residues. The CDR3 region has the DNA TGTGCCAGCAGGAAGGGACAGTCCACCTGGGAGCTGTTTTTC. This translates into CASRKGQSTWELFF.

The table lists this clonotype with a count of one. A junction end diverges from the germline sequence, so it may reflect a read error. The chain has TRBV28 and TRBJ1-5; 8 bases line up with TRBD1. The CDR3 runs to 16 residues. Germline-derived CDR1 and CDR2 are MDHEN and SYDVKM. DNA of the CDR3: TGTGCCAGCAGCAAAACTTTGGCAGGGGGCAATAAGCCCCAGCATTTT. It specifies CASSKTLAGGNKPQHF. Complete variable domain (other parts from reference TRBV28 and TRBJ1-5): DVKVTQSSRYLVKRTGEKVFLECVQDMDHENMFWYRQDPGLGLRLIYFSYDVKMKEKGDIPEGYSVSREKKERFSLILESASTNQTSMYLCASSKTLAGGNKPQHFGDGTRLSIL.

V gene TRBV6-9 combines with J gene TRBJ2-7; a weak D match, TRBD2 (5 bases). CDR1 is MNHGY and CDR2 is SVAAGI in the germline V gene. Trimming took 4 bases from V and 3 from J, leaving 19 bases between them. The length of the CDR3 is 16 residues. The CDR3 reads CASSLVLAADDYEQYF. CDR3 coding DNA: TGTGCCAGCAGTTTGGTATTGGCAGCGGACGACTACGAGCAGTACTTC.

This rearrangement joins TRBV15 to TRBJ2-3; D is possibly TRBD2 (5 bases). Trimming stripped 9 bases from V and 3 bases from J, with 19 bases between. The CDR3 is made up of 15 amino acids. CDR1 and CDR2 from the germline V gene are LNHNV and YYDKDF (reference sequence). Written as DNA, the CDR3 is TGTGCCACAAGAAGAGATAGGGAGACAACAGATACGCAGTATTTT. This codes for CATRRDRETTDTQYF. The whole variable domain, filled in from reference TRBV15 and TRBJ2-3, reads DAMVIQNPRYQVTQFGKPVTLSCSQTLNHNVMYWYQQKSSQAPKLLFHYYDKDFNNEADTPDNFQSRRPNTSFCFLDIRSPGLGDTAMYLCATRRDRETTDTQYFGPGTRLTVL.

This clonotype was counted many times. The chain employs TRBV19 and TRBJ1-1; D gene uncertain. Looked up from germline, CDR1 is LNHDA and CDR2 is SQIVND (reference sequence). Deletions cut 6 bases from V and 5 bases from J, with 16 bases between. CDR3 length: 14 amino acids. CDR3 loop: CASRHWTTITEAFF. In DNA, the CDR3 is TGTGCCAGTAGACATTGGACGACTATAACTGAAGCTTTCTTT.

As for this clonotype: The junction does not match germline at one end; this may be a read error. The genes are TRBV9 and TRBJ2-6, with D perhaps matching TRBD1 (5 bases). The CDR3 loop spans 17 amino acids. The V gene's germline CDR1 is SGDLS and CDR2 YYNGEE. The CDR3 region is CASSVSTVNSGANVLSF. The DNA of the CDR3 is TGTGCCAGCAGCGTAAGTACAGTGAACTCTGGGGCCAACGTCCTGTCTTTC.

The chain combines TRBV24-1 with TRBJ2-2, with D unresolved. Germline CDR1 is KGHDR and CDR2 is SFDVKD. The V end lost 5 bases, the J end lost 0 bases, and 6 bases lay between the germline ends. CDR3 length equals 14 residues. Here the CDR3 DNA reads TGTGCCACCAGTGCGCCCCCGAACACCGGGGAGCTGTTTTTT. Translating it yields CATSAPPNTGELFF.

As concerns this clonotype: This probably arose from a read error, given a far larger clone one base away. The genes are TRBV6-4 and TRBJ2-7; D gene unclear. The V gene lost 7 bases and the J gene lost 7 bases, with 17 bases spanning the gap. The CDR3 has 13 amino acids. Germline lookup yields CDR1 MRHNA and CDR2 SNTAGT. DNA of the CDR3: TGTGCCAGCACGGCGGAAATCCTACTGGAGCAGTACTTC. Translated, it gives CASTAEILLEQYF.

Ten or more counts support this clonotype. The chain couples TRBV6-1 to TRBJ2-1, with 10 bases lining up with TRBD2. Germline CDR1 and CDR2: MNHNS and SASEGT. Losses at the gene ends were 7 bases for V and 1 base for J; bases not matched to a gene: 4. The CDR3 is made up of 15 amino acids. The CDR3 DNA follows: TGTGCCAGCACCCGGACTAGCGGTTCCTACAATGAGCAGTTCTTC. This codes for CASTRTSGSYNEQFF.

The table lists this clonotype with a few counts. CDR3 sequence (DNA): TGCAGTGCTAGAGATTCAACTAACTATGGCTACACCTTC. Translating gives CSARDSTNYGYTF. This rearrangement joins TRBV20-1 to TRBJ1-2; D call uncertain. The CDR3 is made up of 13 amino acids. The V end lost 0 bases, the J end lost 0 bases, and 5 bases lay between the germline ends. Germline V CDR1 and CDR2: DFQATT, SNEGSKA (reference sequence).

The gene calls are TRBV28 and TRBJ2-1; no firm D call. CDR3 length: 12 residues. Germline V gene data show CDR1 as MDHEN and CDR2 as SYDVKM. The V end was cut by 2 bases, the J end by 7 bases, with 6 bases between. The DNA for the CDR3 is TGTGCCAGCAGTTTAGCTGGGAATGAGCAGTTCTTC. Translation: CASSLAGNEQFF.

This clonotype has a handful of counts. V and J are TRBV30 and TRBJ1-2, with TRBD1 identical over 7 bases. CDR3 length: 14 residues. Germline loops: CDR1 GTSNPN, CDR2 SVGIG (reference sequence). Trimming took 0 bases from V and 4 from J; bases not matched to a gene: 5. CDR3 protein: CAWSVVRGAYGYTF. CDR3 coding DNA: TGTGCCTGGAGTGTAGTCAGGGGGGCCTATGGCTACACCTTC. The variable domain in full, with the rest retrieved from reference TRBV30 and TRBJ1-2, is SQTIHQWPATLVQPVGSPLSLECTVEGTSNPNLYWYRQAAGRGLQLLFYSVGIGQISSEVPQNLSASRPQDRQFILSSKKLLLSDSGFYLCAWSVVRGAYGYTFGSGTRLTVV.

This clonotype has a count of ten or more. V is TRBV9 and J is TRBJ2-7; D is uncertain. Trimming pared 4 bases from V and 2 bases from J, leaving 16 bases between. This CDR3 region has 15 residues. Germline assignment: CDR1 SGDLS and CDR2 YYNGEE. DNA of the CDR3: TGTGCCAGCAGCCCCGGCCGGGTATTAACCTACGAGCAGTACTTC. As protein: CASSPGRVLTYEQYF.

In its sample, this clonotype was seen a few times. V is TRBV6-6 and J is TRBJ2-5; D might be TRBD2 (5 bases). The CDR3 consists of 16 residues. CDR1 is MNHNY, CDR2 SVGAGI, per germline (reference sequence). The germline V and J ends were trimmed by 0 bases and 3 bases, with 14 bases remaining between them. The CDR3 DNA sequence: TGTGCCAGCAGTTACTCGACGACCCTGGGAGAAGAGACCCAGTACTTC. It translates to CASSYSTTLGEETQYF.